The rows below give T cell receptor beta chains drawn from one sample of a study of T cells after yellow fever vaccination. TCRdb re-derived calls from the 5' RACE reads in MiXCR, one entry per CDR3 protein. The table has roughly 310,000 distinct CDR3 sequences, more than 3% seen once. The source was PBMCs, collected on the day of the yellow fever booster vaccination. The origin of the receptors is a man aged 18 to 30 who received the YFV17D yellow fever vaccine. Each CDR3 is given with its conserved first and last residue. The order of the fields is clone size, V gene, J gene, D gene, CDR3 protein, CDR3 DNA. D genes are given only for firm matches. Expanded clones are given a class, and other clones once, few, many or no size at all.

>-|TRBV27|TRBJ2-5|-
CASSSVIRETQYF
TGTGCCAGCAGTTCGGTTATCCGAGAGACCCAGTACTTC
>many|TRBV11-2|TRBJ2-1|-
CASSLGWGQEPLEQFF
TGTGCCAGCAGCTTAGGGTGGGGGCAGGAGCCTTTGGAGCAGTTCTTC
>many|TRBV11-1|TRBJ2-5|-
CASSSEIQETQYF
TGTGCCAGCAGCTCCGAAATCCAAGAGACCCAGTACTTC
>few|TRBV20-1|TRBJ2-3|-
CSATFKGGPGDTQYF
TGCAGTGCTACCTTTAAGGGGGGGCCGGGAGATACGCAGTATTTT
>many|TRBV7-9|TRBJ2-1|TRBD2
CASSLAGTSGVSYNEQFF
TGTGCCAGCAGCTTAGCTGGGACTAGCGGGGTCTCCTACAATGAGCAGTTCTTC
>few|TRBV5-1|TRBJ1-2|-
CASAGGKGGYTF
TGCGCCAGCGCTGGGGGGAAGGGAGGCTACACCTTC
>many|TRBV7-3|TRBJ2-2|-
CASSPGSVDYGELFF
TGTGCCAGCAGCCCGGGTAGTGTTGACTACGGGGAGCTGTTTTTT
>few|TRBV20-1|TRBJ1-5|TRBD1
CSAPPGQYQPQHF
TGCAGTGCTCCCCCGGGACAGTATCAGCCCCAGCATTTT
>-|TRBV18|TRBJ2-5|-
CASSQTGTAYQETQYF
TGTGCCAGCTCACAAACCGGGACTGCGTACCAAGAGACCCAGTACTTC
>many|TRBV20-1|TRBJ2-3|-
CSAESRGGDTDTQYF
TGCAGTGCTGAGTCGAGGGGTGGAGATACAGATACGCAGTATTTT
>many|TRBV10-2|TRBJ1-1|TRBD1
CASSEPTGTGRTEAFF
TGCGCCAGCAGTGAGCCGACCGGGACAGGGCGTACTGAAGCTTTCTTT
>many|TRBV9|TRBJ2-1|-
CASSVDGGRYNEQFF
TGTGCCAGCAGCGTAGACGGGGGACGTTACAATGAGCAGTTCTTC
>many|TRBV4-1|TRBJ1-1|-
CASSTATEQGYTEAFF
TGCGCCAGCAGCACAGCAACCGAACAGGGCTACACTGAAGCTTTCTTT
>many|TRBV6-5|TRBJ2-3|TRBD2
CASSYLAGGPTDTQYF
TGTGCCAGCAGTTACCTAGCGGGGGGTCCCACAGATACGCAGTATTTT
>many|TRBV7-2|TRBJ1-5|TRBD1
CASSLRTGGRGQPQHF
TGTGCCAGCAGCTTAAGGACAGGGGGTCGTGGCCAGCCCCAGCATTTT
>-|TRBV27|TRBJ2-3|-
CASSLRAGYLTDTQYF
TGTGCCAGCAGTTTACGGGCGGGGTATCTCACAGATACGCAGTATTTT
>many|TRBV6-5|TRBJ2-2|-
CASKWGSGSDTGELFF
TGTGCCAGCAAGTGGGGGTCGGGGTCTGACACCGGGGAGCTGTTTTTT
>-|TRBV20-1|TRBJ2-5|-
CSAPRGTQETQYF
TGCAGTGCCCCGAGGGGCACCCAAGAGACCCAGTACTTC
>many|TRBV10-2|TRBJ2-3|-
CASSDLDTQYF
TGCGCCAGCAGTGATTTAGATACGCAGTATTTT
>many|TRBV6-2/TRBV6-3|TRBJ2-7|TRBD2
CASTPGRGAGAYEQYF
TGTGCCAGCACCCCAGGGAGGGGAGCGGGCGCTTACGAGCAGTACTTC
>few|TRBV3-1|TRBJ1-1|-
CASSPGHLNTEAFF
TGTGCCAGCAGCCCGGGACACCTCAACACTGAAGCTTTCTTT
>few|TRBV12-3/TRBV12-4|TRBJ2-2|-
CASLEGTGELFF
TGTGCCAGCCTTGAGGGCACCGGGGAGCTGTTTTTT
>many|TRBV3-1|TRBJ1-1|-
CASSPLSGMNTEAFF
TGTGCCAGCAGCCCATTGTCAGGGATGAACACTGAAGCTTTCTTT